This TCR beta chain was recorded in a study of shared clonotypes between healthy human individuals. Across the whole study: Aged between 18 and 49, the donors were a couple of women and a few men. Three plates were used per donor for CD4 naive, three for CD4 memory, two for CD8 naive and one for CD8 memory. The study, taken as a whole, reports: Researchers sampled only blood; tissue repertoires likely differ. Researchers found naive subsets generally carried larger estimated richness than memory subsets.

Turning to this clone: Its specificity is unknown.

Profiled with immunoSEQ multiplex PCR; TCRdb holds only in-frame clones, not every one. The sample includes some 200,000 clones, approximately 70% seen only once; the top ten take roughly 10%. Per germline, CDR1 KGHSH and CDR2 LQKENI. The CDR3 has 14 residues. The V end lost 7 bases, the J end lost 0 bases, and 9 bases lay between the germline ends. The genes are TRBV18 and TRBJ1-4; no reliable D call. Material: memory CD4+ T cells sorted from blood. Documented subset: CD45RA-negative fraction. The sequence derives from a man aged 25-40 years in good health. DNA of the CDR3: TGTGCCAGCTACCGCCCCGCAACTAATGAAAAACTGTTTTTT. This sequence encodes CASYRPATNEKLFF.